Listed below are T cell receptor beta chains from one sample, sequenced in a study of cytomegalovirus exposure and HLA in healthy donors. TCRdb's copy holds only in-frame clones and misses some; the assay was immunoSEQ multiplex PCR. This sample carries 30,000 to 35,000 clones, with 3% to 3.5% going to the ten biggest clones. The sample comprised PBMCs. These receptors all stem from a middle-aged woman in good health and CMV-seropositive. CDR3s include the opening cysteine and the closing phenylalanine or tryptophan. A D gene is named only where the DNA matches it firmly.

d_call	j_call	v_call	cdr3_aa	cdr3_nt
-	TRBJ1-2	TRBV19	CASSGGQMASYTF	TGTGCCAGTAGTGGTGGACAGATGGCGAGCTACACCTTC
TRBD1	TRBJ2-7	TRBV5-6	CASSRQGARNEQYF	TGTGCCAGCAGCCGGCAGGGGGCGCGAAACGAGCAGTACTTC
TRBD2	TRBJ2-1	TRBV7-2	CASSLAPLAGGQDEQFF	TGTGCCAGCAGCTTAGCGCCCCTAGCGGGAGGGCAGGATGAGCAGTTCTTC
TRBD2	TRBJ2-7	TRBV5-1	CASSEGLANYEQYF	TGCGCCAGCAGCGAAGGACTAGCGAACTACGAGCAGTACTTC
TRBD1	TRBJ2-7	TRBV13	CASSRGQEAYEQYF	TGTGCCAGCAGCCGGGGACAGGAAGCCTACGAGCAGTACTTC
-	TRBJ2-7	TRBV9	CASSVGQGLGEQYF	TGTGCCAGCAGCGTAGGGCAGGGACTCGGCGAGCAGTACTTC
TRBD2	TRBJ2-3	TRBV7-9	CASSLPAGTVTDTQYF	TGTGCCAGCAGCCTTCCAGCGGGGACCGTCACAGATACGCAGTATTTT
-	TRBJ2-1	TRBV4-3	CASSQDIRQLGYNEQFF	TGCGCCAGCAGCCAAGATATCCGACAACTAGGTTACAATGAGCAGTTCTTC
TRBD2	TRBJ2-1	TRBV6-5	CASSFSSGTPYNEQFF	TGTGCCAGCAGTTTTTCGAGCGGGACCCCCTACAATGAGCAGTTCTTC
-	TRBJ1-2	TRBV5-1	CASSPEPGVKGYTF	TGCGCCAGCAGCCCCGAGCCGGGGGTGAAGGGCTACACCTTC
-	TRBJ2-7	TRBV5-1	CASSSRQEYEQYF	TGCGCCAGCAGCAGTCGACAGGAGTACGAGCAGTACTTC
TRBD1	TRBJ2-5	TRBV4-1	CASSLRQGQNPQETQYF	TGCGCCAGCAGCCTCCGACAGGGACAGAACCCCCAAGAGACCCAGTACTTC
-	TRBJ1-2	TRBV2	CASRRGLVPTF	TGTGCCAGCCGTAGAGGGTTAGTACCGACCTTC
TRBD2	TRBJ2-7	TRBV27	CASSLYRLAASYEQYF	TGTGCCAGCAGTTTATATAGACTAGCGGCCTCCTACGAGCAGTACTTC
TRBD2	TRBJ2-7	TRBV29-1	CSAISTGRVYEQYF	TGCAGCGCAATTTCTACGGGGAGGGTCTACGAGCAGTACTTC
-	TRBJ1-5	TRBV2	CASRLTSAPQPQHF	TGTGCCAGCAGACTGACATCCGCGCCCCAGCCCCAGCATTTT
TRBD1	TRBJ1-1	TRBV6-1	CASSEGNRGYTEAFF	TGTGCCAGCAGTGAGGGGAACAGGGGATACACTGAAGCTTTCTTT
-	TRBJ2-7	TRBV4-1	CASSLNSGESAYEQYF	TGCGCCAGCAGCCTAAATAGCGGTGAGAGCGCCTACGAGCAGTACTTC